This T cell receptor beta chain came from a study of CD8+ T cells in alopecia areata. Study outcomes and limitations: Higher clonality was seen in lesional scalp than in normal scalp, especially in alopecia totalis/universalis. Although TCR sharing was seen in mice, sharing across patients was less clear, possibly for HLA-related reasons.

Cell sorting on a FACSAria was used to separate CD4+ and CD8+ T cells from the PBMCs. Extracted from the samples, RNA was reverse transcribed into cDNA to serve as the sequencing template. Data came from immunoSEQ multiplex PCR; TCRdb stores just in-frame clones and leaves some out. The sample includes a few hundred thousand clones, around 50% seen only once; the top ten take roughly 5.3%. As for this clone: Its antigen is unidentified. The sample has other DNA sequences that encode this CDR3 too.

The clonotype comes from a human donor in good health. The sequencing sample was made of CD8+ T cells sorted from blood.

The CDR3 is CASSLGGSPLHF. CDR3 bases: TGTGCCAGCAGCTTGGGGGGTTCACCCCTCCACTTT. The chain links TRBV5-6 to TRBJ1-6, with D uncertain. The CDR3 covers 12 residues. Germline V lookup: CDR1 SGHDT, CDR2 YYEEEE. V was cut by 0 bases and J by 9 bases, with 4 bases left in between.